This T cell receptor beta chain was captured by sequencing in a study of CD8 T cells in ankylosing spondylitis. TCRdb re-called the 5' RACE reads with MiXCR, one entry per CDR3 protein. The sample holds roughly 700,000 distinct CDR3 sequences; roughly 19% are singletons and the top ten take over 15%. This clonotype was seen a handful of times. Antigen unknown. Whole-study findings and limits: Reports say disease-linked clones showed up significantly more in matched ankylosing spondylitis synovial fluid. For ankylosing spondylitis blood, a TCR beta motif of about eight highly homologous variants appeared characteristic.

The CDR3 totals 14 residues. The V and J ends lost 4 bases and 4 bases respectively, with 11 bases between them. Germline V lookup: CDR1 SEHNR, CDR2 FQNEAQ (reference sequence). The source of this sequence is a male donor with ankylosing spondylitis. This rearrangement joins TRBV7-9 to TRBJ2-1; D uncertain. The source material was blood, either unsorted or a sorted T cell fraction (not recorded which). CDR3 loop: CASSSLTEYNEQFF. CDR3 DNA sequence: TGTGCCAGCAGCTCTCTCACTGAATACAATGAGCAGTTCTTC.